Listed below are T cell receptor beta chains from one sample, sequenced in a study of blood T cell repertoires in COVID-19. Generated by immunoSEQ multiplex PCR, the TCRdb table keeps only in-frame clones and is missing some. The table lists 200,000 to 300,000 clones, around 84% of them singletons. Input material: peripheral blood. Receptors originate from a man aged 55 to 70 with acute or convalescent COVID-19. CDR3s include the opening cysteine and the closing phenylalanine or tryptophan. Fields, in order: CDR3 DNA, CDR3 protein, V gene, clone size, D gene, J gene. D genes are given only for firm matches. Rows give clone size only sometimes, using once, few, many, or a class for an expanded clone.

TGTGCCAGCCTATCTGGACAGGGGACTTCCTATGGCTACACCTTC | CASLSGQGTSYGYTF | TRBV19 | once | TRBD1 | TRBJ1-2
TGCGCCAGCAGCTTAACGGACGACAGACTTGAAGCTTTCTTT | CASSLTDDRLEAFF | TRBV5-1 | NA | NA | TRBJ1-1
TGTGCCAGCAGTTTATCTAGCGGGGTCTCCTACGAGCAGTACTTC | CASSLSSGVSYEQYF | TRBV27 | NA | TRBD2 | TRBJ2-7
TGTGCCAGCAGTTTTCAGGGGCAGCCCCAGCATTTT | CASSFQGQPQHF | TRBV27 | few | NA | TRBJ1-5
TGTGCCAGCTCACCCGGGACAGGGCGTTATGAGCAGTTCTTC | CASSPGTGRYEQFF | TRBV18 | NA | TRBD1 | TRBJ2-1
TGTGCCAGCTCACCCCAAAGACAGGTGACCGGGGAGCTGTTTTTT | CASSPQRQVTGELFF | TRBV18 | few | NA | TRBJ2-2
TGTGCCAGCAGGAGACAGGGATTTGGCTACACCTTC | CASRRQGFGYTF | TRBV6-5 | NA | TRBD1 | TRBJ1-2
TGTGCCAGCAGCCGCGGGACAGGAGTTAATGAAAAACTGTTTTTT | CASSRGTGVNEKLFF | TRBV6-5 | NA | TRBD1 | TRBJ1-4
TGTGCCAGCAGTGGGAGACAGGGATACCAAGAGACCCAGTACTTC | CASSGRQGYQETQYF | TRBV2 | NA | TRBD1 | TRBJ2-5
TGTGCCAGCAGTGAAGAACAGGGTTCACTGACTGAAGCTTTCTTT | CASSEEQGSLTEAFF | TRBV25-1 | once | NA | TRBJ1-1
TGTGCCAGCAGCTTAGCGGACAGCCGTCGTCAGTACTTC | CASSLADSRRQYF | TRBV7-9 | NA | NA | TRBJ2-7
TGTGCCAGCAGTTTCCACAGGGGAAGGGCCACTGAAGCTTTCTTT | CASSFHRGRATEAFF | TRBV27 | NA | TRBD1 | TRBJ1-1
TGTGCCAGCAGTTTATGGAAACAGGGGGTCACGTCAGAGACCCAGTACTTC | CASSLWKQGVTSETQYF | TRBV28 | NA | TRBD1 | TRBJ2-5
NA | CASSTSGNTGELFF | TRBV9 | NA | NA | TRBJ2-2
TGTGCCAGCAGTCGAAATGCGGGGACAGATACGCAGTATTTT | CASSRNAGTDTQYF | TRBV2 | NA | NA | TRBJ2-3
TGCGCCAGCAGTGAGTCATGGGGGCCCGTTAATGAGCAGTTCTTC | CASSESWGPVNEQFF | TRBV10-1 | NA | NA | TRBJ2-1
TGTGCCACCAGCAGAGGGGCAGGGGGAGTTGGTCAGCCCCAGCATTTT | CATSRGAGGVGQPQHF | TRBV15 | NA | TRBD1 | TRBJ1-5
TGTGCCAGCTCACCACCAGGGAGTAGGAACACTGAAGCTTTCTTT | CASSPPGSRNTEAFF | TRBV18 | NA | NA | TRBJ1-1